Listed below are T cell receptor beta chains from one sample, sequenced in a study of CD8+ T cells in alopecia areata. This table comes from immunoSEQ multiplex PCR, and its TCRdb copy is limited to in-frame clones, with some not included. The repertoire holds about 150,000 clones, with about 60% as singletons. This material consisted of CD4+ T cells sorted from blood, taken at week 0. The origin of the receptors is a human donor with alopecia areata. The CDR3 runs from the conserved cysteine through the conserved F or W. A D gene is named only where the DNA matches it firmly. A clone size is listed for some rows: how often the clone was seen (once, few, many), or a class if it is expanded.

d_call | j_call | clone_size | v_call | cdr3_nt | cdr3_aa
- | TRBJ2-4 | - | TRBV18 | TGTGCCAGCTCACCGGCAACCCCTCTAGCCAAAAACATTCAGTACTTC | CASSPATPLAKNIQYF
TRBD1 | TRBJ1-2 | - | TRBV2 | TGTGCCAGCAGTACGGACAGGGCATTTCCCTATGGCTACACCTTC | CASSTDRAFPYGYTF
TRBD1 | TRBJ2-4 | once | TRBV11-3 | TGTGCCAGCAGCCTTGGGACAGGGGGCTACATTCAGTACTTC | CASSLGTGGYIQYF
- | TRBJ2-5 | - | TRBV30 | TGTGCCTGGATGGTTGGGGGCCGTGTGAGAGAGACCCAGTACTTC | CAWMVGGRVRETQYF
TRBD1 | TRBJ1-2 | once | TRBV15 | TGTGCCACCAGCACCCGCGGCGACAGGGGGAACGGCCACACCTTC | CATSTRGDRGNGHTF
TRBD2 | TRBJ2-5 | - | TRBV25-1 | TGTGCCAGCAGCGAAGGTCGGCTAGCGGGGGAGACCCAGTACTTC | CASSEGRLAGETQYF
TRBD1 | TRBJ1-2 | - | TRBV30 | TGTGCCTGGAGTGTATCAGGGGGCCTCTATGGCTACACCTTC | CAWSVSGGLYGYTF
TRBD1 | TRBJ1-4 | - | TRBV4-1 | TGCGCCAGCAGCCCAAGAGACAGGGTTGGTGAAAAACTGTTTTTT | CASSPRDRVGEKLFF
TRBD2 | TRBJ2-2 | - | TRBV30 | TGTGCCTGGAGCATGTGGACTAGCGGGGGCGTCCGGGAGCTGTTTTTT | CAWSMWTSGGVRELFF
- | TRBJ2-7 | - | TRBV7-2 | TGTGCCAGCAGCTTACCGGCCTCCTACGAGCAGTACTTC | CASSLPASYEQYF
- | TRBJ2-7 | - | TRBV7-9 | TGTGCCAGCAGCTACGTTGAAGGGAACGAGCAGTACTTC | CASSYVEGNEQYF
TRBD1 | TRBJ1-2 | - | TRBV29-1 | TGCAGCGTTGGACAGGGGGCGGGTTATGGCTACACCTTC | CSVGQGAGYGYTF
- | TRBJ2-7 | - | TRBV7-2 | TGTGCCAGCAGCGTCGCTTTCCGGGACACCCACGAGCAGTACTTC | CASSVAFRDTHEQYF
- | TRBJ1-2 | - | TRBV7-2 | TGTGCCAGCAGCCCCCAGGGGCCGAATGGCTACACCTTC | CASSPQGPNGYTF
- | TRBJ2-7 | - | TRBV7-2 | TGTGCCAGCAGCTTAGTCCGGGGGCCGAGTGAGCAGTACTTC | CASSLVRGPSEQYF
TRBD2 | TRBJ2-7 | - | TRBV10-3 | TGTGCCATCAGTGAGTCCGCGCGGGGGGCGAGCGGGCAGTACTTC | CAISESARGASGQYF
- | TRBJ1-2 | - | TRBV29-1 | TGCAGCGTTACCGGGACCGAAGGGTATGGCTACACCTTC | CSVTGTEGYGYTF
- | TRBJ1-1 | - | TRBV29-1 | TGCAGCGTTGAACGGGGTGGTGGTGAAGCTTTCTTT | CSVERGGGEAFF
- | TRBJ1-6 | - | TRBV5-6 | TGTGCCAGCAGCCCACGACTCGGGTCACCCCTCCACTTT | CASSPRLGSPLHF
TRBD1 | TRBJ2-5 | - | TRBV29-1 | TGCAGCGTTGAGGGTCAGGGGGCAACCACCCAGTACTTC | CSVEGQGATTQYF
TRBD1 | TRBJ2-7 | - | TRBV29-1 | TGCAGCGTTGAAGAGGGGACAGGGCATAAGCAGTACTTC | CSVEEGTGHKQYF
- | TRBJ1-5 | - | TRBV30 | TGTGCCTGGAACGCGGCAGTAAATCAGCCCCAGCATTTT | CAWNAAVNQPQHF
TRBD2 | TRBJ2-5 | - | TRBV30 | TGTGCCTGGGGTACTGGGACTAGCGGGGGAGAGACCCAGTACTTC | CAWGTGTSGGETQYF
- | TRBJ2-6 | - | TRBV29-1 | TGCAGCGTTGAACTGTGGGTAGGGGGGGCCAACGTCCTGACTTTC | CSVELWVGGANVLTF
TRBD2 | TRBJ2-7 | - | TRBV20-1 | TGCAGTGGACTAGCGCTCTACGAGCAGTACTTC | CSGLALYEQYF
- | TRBJ2-6 | few | TRBV7-2 | TGTGCCAGCAGCTGGACCGGGTTTTCCAGCTCTGGGGCCAACGTCCTGACTTTC | CASSWTGFSSSGANVLTF
- | TRBJ2-1 | - | TRBV5-1 | TGCGCCAGCAGCTTGTCGGCGGCTGGGGATGAGCAGTTCTTC | CASSLSAAGDEQFF
- | TRBJ2-7 | - | TRBV5-1 | TGCGCCAGCAGCTCATCACCGGGACACCTATACGAGCAGTACTTC | CASSSSPGHLYEQYF
TRBD2 | TRBJ2-1 | - | TRBV6-1 | TGTGCCAGCAGTCCGGGACTAGCGGGCTTCAATGAGCAGTTCTTC | CASSPGLAGFNEQFF
TRBD2 | TRBJ2-7 | once | TRBV7-2 | TGTGCCAGCAGCTTAAGCGGGGGCCTCTCCTACGAGCAGTACTTC | CASSLSGGLSYEQYF
- | TRBJ2-6 | few | TRBV7-2 | TGTGCCAGCAGCATACAGGGCTCTGGGGCCAACGTCCTGACTTTC | CASSIQGSGANVLTF
- | TRBJ2-7 | - | TRBV6-5 | TGTGCCAGCAGTGGGATCCCTAATTCCTACGAGCAGTACTTC | CASSGIPNSYEQYF
- | TRBJ1-1 | - | TRBV29-1 | TGCAGCGTTGTTCCGGGGAACACTGAAGCTTTCTTT | CSVVPGNTEAFF
- | TRBJ2-3 | once | TRBV4-2 | TGTGCCAGCGTTGGCCAGGGTACGCAGTATTTT | CASVGQGTQYF
- | TRBJ2-7 | - | TRBV7-2 | TGTGCCAGCAGCCAGGACTGGGAGCAGTACTTC | CASSQDWEQYF
TRBD1 | TRBJ1-1 | once | TRBV30 | TGTGCCTGGCAACAGGGGGCTGGCACTGAAGCTTTCTTT | CAWQQGAGTEAFF
- | TRBJ2-7 | - | TRBV30 | TGTGCCTGCGAACTAGGGGAGCAGTACTTC | CACELGEQYF
- | TRBJ1-1 | - | TRBV5-1 | TGCGCCAGCAGCTTGGGGGCAGGACCGAACACTGAAGCTTTCTTT | CASSLGAGPNTEAFF
TRBD2 | TRBJ2-4 | - | TRBV7-2 | TGTGCCAGCAGCAGCGTGCGGGGGACCTTAGCCAAAAACATTCAGTACTTC | CASSSVRGTLAKNIQYF
TRBD1 | TRBJ2-6 | - | TRBV6-6 | TGTGCCACGACCCCTCCCGGGACAGGGGACGTCCTGACTTTC | CATTPPGTGDVLTF
- | TRBJ2-1 | - | TRBV5-1 | TGCGCCAGCAGCTTAGGGCTAGCTAAAACCTACAATGAGCAGTTCTTC | CASSLGLAKTYNEQFF
- | TRBJ2-2 | few | TRBV21-1 | TGTGCCAGCGCTGCAGGGGGGAACACCGGGGAGCTGTTTTTT | CASAAGGNTGELFF
- | TRBJ2-7 | - | TRBV30 | TGTGCCTGGAGTCGTGGCGGTTACGAGCAGTACTTC | CAWSRGGYEQYF
TRBD1 | TRBJ2-7 | - | TRBV4-1 | TGCGCCAGCACTCCGGGACAGGGGGCCGGCGAGCAGTACTTC | CASTPGQGAGEQYF
TRBD1 | TRBJ1-2 | few | TRBV19 | TGTGCCAGTAGTGTAAGACAGGGGATGAACTATGGCTACACCTTC | CASSVRQGMNYGYTF
TRBD1 | TRBJ1-4 | few | TRBV2 | TGTGCCAGCAGTCCTCTGGACAGGGAGATTTTT | CASSPLDREIF
- | TRBJ1-2 | - | TRBV25-1 | TGTGCCAGCAGTGAAAGTCGCGGCTACACCTTC | CASSESRGYTF
- | TRBJ2-7 | - | TRBV18 | TGTGCCAGCTCACCATTTACGGGGGTAGACGAGCAGTACTTC | CASSPFTGVDEQYF
TRBD1 | TRBJ1-5 | - | TRBV10-3 | TGTGCCATCAGTGAGGACAGGGGAGGTCAGCCCCAGCATTTT | CAISEDRGGQPQHF
- | TRBJ2-5 | - | TRBV7-2 | TGTGCCAGCAGCCCATTCCAGGAGGGGGCCCAGTACTTC | CASSPFQEGAQYF
- | TRBJ2-3 | few | TRBV18 | TGTGCCAGCTCACCACAGGAGGGGACACGGGCAGATACGCAGTATTTT | CASSPQEGTRADTQYF
- | TRBJ1-2 | - | TRBV29-1 | TGCAGCGCGTCTTCCAGGGGTGGGGGCTATGGCTACACCTTC | CSASSRGGGYGYTF